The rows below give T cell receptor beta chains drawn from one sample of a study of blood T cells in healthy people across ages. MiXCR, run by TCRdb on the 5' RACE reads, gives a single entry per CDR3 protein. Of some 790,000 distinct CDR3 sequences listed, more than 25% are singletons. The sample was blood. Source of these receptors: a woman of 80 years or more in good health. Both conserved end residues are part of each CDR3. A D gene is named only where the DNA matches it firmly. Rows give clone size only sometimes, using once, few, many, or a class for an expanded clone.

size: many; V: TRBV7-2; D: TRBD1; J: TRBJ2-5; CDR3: CASSVDRGFETQYF; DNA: TGTGCCAGCAGCGTCGACAGGGGGTTCGAGACCCAGTACTTC
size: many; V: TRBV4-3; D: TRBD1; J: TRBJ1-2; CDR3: CASSQEDRDGYTF; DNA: TGCGCCAGCAGCCAAGAGGACAGGGATGGCTACACCTTC
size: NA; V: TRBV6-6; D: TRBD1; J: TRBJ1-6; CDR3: CASSYGTGVNSPLHF; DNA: TGTGCCAGCAGTTACGGGACAGGGGTGAATTCACCCCTCCACTTT
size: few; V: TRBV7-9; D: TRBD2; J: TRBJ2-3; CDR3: CASSARLAGATDTQYF; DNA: TGTGCCAGCAGCGCGAGACTAGCGGGCGCTACAGATACGCAGTATTTT
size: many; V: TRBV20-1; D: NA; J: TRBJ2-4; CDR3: CSAPQQGGEQYF; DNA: TGCAGTGCTCCACAACAGGGGGGGGAGCAGTACTTC
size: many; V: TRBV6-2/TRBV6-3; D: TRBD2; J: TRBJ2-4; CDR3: CASSGLGLAGGLAKNIQYF; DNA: TGTGCCAGCAGCGGACTTGGACTAGCGGGGGGCCTAGCCAAAAACATTCAGTACTTC
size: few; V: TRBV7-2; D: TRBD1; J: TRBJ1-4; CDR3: CASSYQDRPSEKLFF; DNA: TGTGCCAGCAGCTACCAGGACAGGCCTAGCGAAAAACTGTTTTTT
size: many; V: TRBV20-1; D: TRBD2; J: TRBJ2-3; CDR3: CSASYSGATDTQYF; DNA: TGCAGTGCATCTTATAGCGGGGCTACAGATACGCAGTATTTT
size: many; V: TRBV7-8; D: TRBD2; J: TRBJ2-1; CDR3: CASSFFDGTSGGSEQFF; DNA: TGTGCCAGCAGCTTCTTCGACGGGACTAGCGGGGGAAGTGAGCAGTTCTTC
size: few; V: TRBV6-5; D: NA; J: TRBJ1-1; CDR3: CASSAAGEGEAFF; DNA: TGTGCCAGCAGTGCCGCGGGGGAGGGTGAAGCTTTCTTT
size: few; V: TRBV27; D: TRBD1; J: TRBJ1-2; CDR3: CASRGQGAFNGYTF; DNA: TGTGCCAGCAGGGGACAGGGGGCTTTTAATGGCTACACCTTC
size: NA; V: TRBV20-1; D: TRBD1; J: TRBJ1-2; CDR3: CSARATGVNYGYTF; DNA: TGCAGTGCTAGAGCCACAGGGGTTAACTATGGCTACACCTTC
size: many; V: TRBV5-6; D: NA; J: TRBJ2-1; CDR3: CGSSEGGADYNEQFF; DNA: TGTGGCTCAAGTGAGGGGGGTGCGGACTACAATGAGCAGTTCTTC
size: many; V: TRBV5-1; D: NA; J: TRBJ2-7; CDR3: CASSLDVGSTEQYF; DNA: TGCGCCAGCAGCTTGGATGTCGGTTCAACTGAGCAGTACTTC
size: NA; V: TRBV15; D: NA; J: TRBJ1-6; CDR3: CATSRDAQINSPLHF; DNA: TGTGCCACCAGCAGAGATGCACAGATTAATTCACCCCTCCACTTT
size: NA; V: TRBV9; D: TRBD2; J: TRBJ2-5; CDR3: CASSVGLAGEGEQYF; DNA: TGTGCCAGCAGCGTAGGTTTAGCGGGGGAGGGTGAGCAGTACTTC
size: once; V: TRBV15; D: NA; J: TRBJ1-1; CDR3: CATSRDWANTGAFF; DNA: TGTGCCACCAGCAGAGATTGGGCGAACACTGGAGCTTTCTTT
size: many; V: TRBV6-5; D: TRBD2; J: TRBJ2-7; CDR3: CASSYRLAGSSYEQYF; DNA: TGTGCCAGCAGTTATCGTCTAGCGGGGAGCTCCTACGAGCAGTACTTC
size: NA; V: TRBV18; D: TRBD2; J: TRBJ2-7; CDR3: CASSPSRAGGPNEQYF; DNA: TGTGCCAGCTCACCAAGCAGAGCGGGGGGGCCGAATGAGCAGTACTTC
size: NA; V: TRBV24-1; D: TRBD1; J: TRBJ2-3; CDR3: CVTSEATGGCTDTQYF; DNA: TGTGTCACCAGTGAGGCGACAGGGGGCTGCACAGATACGCAGTATTTT
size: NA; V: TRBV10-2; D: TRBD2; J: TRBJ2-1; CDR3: CASSDSGGGYNEQFF; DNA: TGCGCCAGCAGTGATAGCGGGGGGGGATACAATGAGCAGTTCTTC
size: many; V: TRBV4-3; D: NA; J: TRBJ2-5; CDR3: CASSRGVGETQYF; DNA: TGCGCCAGCAGCCGGGGGGTCGGAGAGACCCAGTACTTC
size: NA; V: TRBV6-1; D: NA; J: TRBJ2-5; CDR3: CASREQGGETQYF; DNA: TGTGCCAGCAGGGAACAGGGGGGGGAGACCCAGTACTTC
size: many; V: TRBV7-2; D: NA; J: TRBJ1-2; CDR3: CASSPTGAVDNYGYTF; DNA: TGTGCCAGCAGCCCGACGGGCGCCGTCGATAACTATGGCTACACCTTC
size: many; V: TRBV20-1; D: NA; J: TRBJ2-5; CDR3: CSASRVETQYF; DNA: TGCAGTGCTAGTCGGGTTGAGACCCAGTACTTC
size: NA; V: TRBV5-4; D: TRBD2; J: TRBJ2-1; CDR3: CASSLKVAGASDEQFF; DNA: TGTGCCAGCAGCTTAAAAGTAGCGGGGGCTTCCGATGAGCAGTTCTTC
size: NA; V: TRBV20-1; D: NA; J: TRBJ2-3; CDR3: CSARAGTAVTQYF; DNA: TGCAGTGCTAGAGCTGGGACGGCTGTTACGCAGTATTTT
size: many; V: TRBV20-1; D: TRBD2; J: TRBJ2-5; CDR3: CSARAGGYQETQYF; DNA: TGCAGTGCAAGAGCGGGGGGATACCAAGAGACCCAGTACTTC
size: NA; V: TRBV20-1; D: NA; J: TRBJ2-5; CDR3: CSARPRRGLVEQYF; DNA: TGCAGTGCTAGACCCCGGAGGGGCCTTGTTGAGCAGTACTTC
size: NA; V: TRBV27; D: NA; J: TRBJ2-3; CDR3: CASSPSALSTQYF; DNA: TGTGCCAGCAGTCCCTCGGCACTCTCCACGCAGTATTTT
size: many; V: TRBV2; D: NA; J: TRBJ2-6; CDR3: CASRDNSGANVLTF; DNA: TGTGCCAGCAGGGATAACTCTGGGGCCAACGTCCTGACTTTC
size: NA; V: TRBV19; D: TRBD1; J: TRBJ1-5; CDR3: CASSTPRQGGLNQPQHF; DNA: TGTGCCAGTAGTACCCCTAGACAGGGGGGATTAAATCAGCCCCAGCATTTT
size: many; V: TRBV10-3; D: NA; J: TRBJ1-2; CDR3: CAISEGTGGYTF; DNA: TGTGCCATCAGTGAGGGGACGGGAGGCTACACCTTC
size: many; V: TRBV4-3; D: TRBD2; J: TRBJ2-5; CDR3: CASSPTPSGVQETQYF; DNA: TGCGCCAGCAGCCCGACCCCTAGCGGGGTTCAAGAGACCCAGTACTTC
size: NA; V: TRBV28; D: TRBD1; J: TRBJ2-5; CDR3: CASRAGQGLSETQYF; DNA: TGTGCCAGCAGAGCCGGACAGGGGCTTTCAGAGACCCAGTACTTC
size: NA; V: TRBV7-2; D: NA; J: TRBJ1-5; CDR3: CASSIRIHEPQHF; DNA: TGTGCCAGCAGCATCCGGATACACGAGCCCCAGCATTTT
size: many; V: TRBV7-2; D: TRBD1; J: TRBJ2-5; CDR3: CASSLALWGDRGRETQYF; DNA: TGTGCCAGCAGCTTAGCCTTATGGGGGGACAGGGGGCGAGAGACCCAGTACTTC